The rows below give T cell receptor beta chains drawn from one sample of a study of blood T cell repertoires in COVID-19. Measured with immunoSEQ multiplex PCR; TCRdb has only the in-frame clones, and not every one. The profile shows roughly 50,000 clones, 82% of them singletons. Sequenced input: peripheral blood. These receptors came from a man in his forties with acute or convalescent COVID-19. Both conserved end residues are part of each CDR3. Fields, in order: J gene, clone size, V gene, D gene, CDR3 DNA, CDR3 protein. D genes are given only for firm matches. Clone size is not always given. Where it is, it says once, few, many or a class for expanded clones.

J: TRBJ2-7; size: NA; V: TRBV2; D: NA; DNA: TGTGCCAGCAGTTTATACACCTACGAGCAGTACTTC; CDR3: CASSLYTYEQYF
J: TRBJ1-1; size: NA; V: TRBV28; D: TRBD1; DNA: TGTGCCAGCAGTTCTTTGGACAGGCGTCACACTGAAGCTTTCTTT; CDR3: CASSSLDRRHTEAFF
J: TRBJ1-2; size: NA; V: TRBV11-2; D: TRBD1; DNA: TGTGCCAGCAGCTTCAACCCCGGGACAGGGGTTTTTGGCTACACCTTC; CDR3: CASSFNPGTGVFGYTF
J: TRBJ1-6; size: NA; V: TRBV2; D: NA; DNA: TGTGCCAGCAGCGAAAGCCCTCTCTTCCCCTATAATTCACCCCTCCACTTT; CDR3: CASSESPLFPYNSPLHF
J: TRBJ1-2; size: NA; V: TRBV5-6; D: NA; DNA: TGTGCCAGCAGCTTGGGGGCCCTAGGGAGGGGCTACACCTTC; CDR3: CASSLGALGRGYTF
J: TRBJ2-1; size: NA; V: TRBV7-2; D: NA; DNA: TGTGCCAGCAGCTTCGGGAGAGGCGATGAGCAGTTCTTC; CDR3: CASSFGRGDEQFF
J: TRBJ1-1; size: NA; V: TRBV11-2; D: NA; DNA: TGTGCCAGCAGCTTAGGGCGGAGGAACACTGAAGCTTTCTTT; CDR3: CASSLGRRNTEAFF
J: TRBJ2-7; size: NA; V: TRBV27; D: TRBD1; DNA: TGTGCCAGCAGAAGGACAGGGGTTGTCGAGCAGTACTTC; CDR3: CASRRTGVVEQYF
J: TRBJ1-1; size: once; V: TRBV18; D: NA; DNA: TGTGCCAGCTCCTACCCCGGGGGAGAGAACACTGAAGCTTTCTTT; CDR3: CASSYPGGENTEAFF
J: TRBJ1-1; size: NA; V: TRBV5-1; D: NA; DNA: TGCGCCAGCAGCTTGTCCCCCCCCAGGGGTCCCACTGAAGCTTTCTTT; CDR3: CASSLSPPRGPTEAFF
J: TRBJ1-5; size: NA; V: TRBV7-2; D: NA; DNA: TGTGCCAGCAGCTTAGGGTCAGCGTCTAATCAGCCCCAGCATTTT; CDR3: CASSLGSASNQPQHF
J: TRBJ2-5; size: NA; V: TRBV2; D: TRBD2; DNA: TGTGCCAGCAGTGCCCCTAGCGGGGCAGAGACCCAGTACTTC; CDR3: CASSAPSGAETQYF
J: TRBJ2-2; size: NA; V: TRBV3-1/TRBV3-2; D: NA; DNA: TGTGCCAGCAGCCAGACCCTAGTGCTCCGCGGCGGGGAGCTGTTTTTT; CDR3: CASSQTLVLRGGELFF
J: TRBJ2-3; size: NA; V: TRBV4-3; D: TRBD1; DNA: TGCGCCAGCAGCCCCAACAGGGGTTTCGCAGATACGCAGTATTTT; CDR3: CASSPNRGFADTQYF
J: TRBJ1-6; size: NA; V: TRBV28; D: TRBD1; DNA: TGTGCCAGCAGTTTCCCGGTCGTCGAGACAGGGATACCCCTCCACTTT; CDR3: CASSFPVVETGIPLHF
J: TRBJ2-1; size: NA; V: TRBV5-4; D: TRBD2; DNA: TGTGCCAGCAGCGATCTAGCGGGGGGGGGCAATGAGCAGTTCTTC; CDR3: CASSDLAGGGNEQFF
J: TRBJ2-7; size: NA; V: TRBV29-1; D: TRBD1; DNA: TGCAGCGCACGAAGACAGGGGGACTCCTACGAGCAGTACTTC; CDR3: CSARRQGDSYEQYF
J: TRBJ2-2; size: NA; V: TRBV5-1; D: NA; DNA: TGCGCCAGCAGCTTGGGGACAGTTACCGGGGAGCTGTTTTTT; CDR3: CASSLGTVTGELFF
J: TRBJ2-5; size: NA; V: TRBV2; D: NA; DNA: TGTGCCAGCCGGCGGGGAGGATTAGAGACCCAGTACTTC; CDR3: CASRRGGLETQYF
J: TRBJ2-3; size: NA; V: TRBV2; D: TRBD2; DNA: TGTGCCAGCAGTGACCGGGGGGGGGTCACAGATACGCAGTATTTT; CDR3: CASSDRGGVTDTQYF
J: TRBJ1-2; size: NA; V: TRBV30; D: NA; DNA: TGTGCCTGCAATGAAGGAGGCTATGGCTACACCTTC; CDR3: CACNEGGYGYTF
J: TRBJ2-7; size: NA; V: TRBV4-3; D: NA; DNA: TGCGCCAGCAGCCAATACAGGGTAAACTACGAGCAGTACTTC; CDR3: CASSQYRVNYEQYF
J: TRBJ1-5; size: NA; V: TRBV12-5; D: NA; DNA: TGTGCTAGTGGTTTGGTCCCTGACGGGGTCTCGCCCTATTATAGCAATCAGCCCCAGCATTTT; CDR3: CASGLVPDGVSPYYSNQPQHF
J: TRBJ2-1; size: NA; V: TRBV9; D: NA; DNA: TGTGCCAGCAGCGCTGTTAGGGGCTCCTACAATGAGCAGTTCTTC; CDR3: CASSAVRGSYNEQFF
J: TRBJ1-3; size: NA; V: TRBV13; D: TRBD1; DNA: TGTGCCAGCAGCTACAGGGGTGGAAACACCATATATTTT; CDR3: CASSYRGGNTIYF
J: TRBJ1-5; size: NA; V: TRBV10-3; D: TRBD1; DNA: TGTGCCATCAGTACTACAGGGGAACAGAATCAGCCCCAGCATTTT; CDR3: CAISTTGEQNQPQHF
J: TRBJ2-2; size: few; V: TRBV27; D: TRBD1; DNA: TGTGCCAGCAGTCACAGGGGGAGGACCGGGGAGCTGTTTTTT; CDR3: CASSHRGRTGELFF
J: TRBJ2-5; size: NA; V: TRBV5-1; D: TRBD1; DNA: TGCGCCAGCAGCGCGGGACAGGGGAAAGAGACCCAGTACTTC; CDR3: CASSAGQGKETQYF
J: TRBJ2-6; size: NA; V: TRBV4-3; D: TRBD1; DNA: TGCGCCAGCAGCCAGGACAGGTCCTCTGGGGCCAACGTCCTGACTTTC; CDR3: CASSQDRSSGANVLTF
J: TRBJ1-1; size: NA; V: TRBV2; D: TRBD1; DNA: TGTGCCAGCAGTACACAGGGGGCAACTGAAGCTTTCTTT; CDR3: CASSTQGATEAFF